This is a list of T cell receptor beta chains from one sample in a study of regulatory T cells in long-lasting Graves disease. A single record per CDR3 protein comes from TCRdb applying MiXCR to the multiplex PCR reads. There are fewer than 650,000 distinct CDR3 sequences in the sample; 15% to 20% occur only once, and around 12% lies in the top ten. This sample also appeared in a second study, on T cells in Graves' hyperthyroidism and ophthalmopathy.

Material: peripheral blood mononuclear cells (PBMCs), obtained at new diagnosis, from a patient treated with antithyroid drugs. The receptors were gathered from a man younger than 30 with Graves disease. The CDR3 runs from the conserved cysteine through the conserved F or W. A D gene is named only where the DNA matches it firmly. The size of a clone is reported for some rows only, either as once, few or many, or as a class for expanded clones.

J gene | CDR3 length | D gene | clone size | V gene | CDR3 DNA | CDR3 protein
TRBJ2-7 | 15 | NA | NA | TRBV11-2 | TGTGCCAGCAGCTTAGGGGGGTATAAGGGATACGAGCAGTACTTC | CASSLGGYKGYEQYF
TRBJ2-7 | 14 | TRBD2 | few | TRBV20-1 | TGCAGTGCTAGTCCGTTGCGGGAGGCCTACGAGCAGTACTTC | CSASPLREAYEQYF
TRBJ2-5 | 15 | NA | few | TRBV7-9 | TGTGCCAGCAGCTTACCACGGGACTTTCAAGAGACCCAGTACTTC | CASSLPRDFQETQYF
TRBJ2-7 | 15 | TRBD2 | many | TRBV2 | TGTGCCAGCAGACCGACTAGCGGGAGTGGCAGCGAGCAGTACTTC | CASRPTSGSGSEQYF
TRBJ2-1 | 15 | TRBD2 | NA | TRBV20-1 | TGCAGTGCCGGGATTGGACTAGCAGTGAGCAATGAGCAGTTCTTC | CSAGIGLAVSNEQFF
TRBJ1-2 | 15 | TRBD1 | many | TRBV12-3/TRBV12-4 | TGTGCCAGCAGTTCGACAGGGGCTCCTCTTGGGGGCTACACCTTC | CASSSTGAPLGGYTF
TRBJ2-3 | 14 | TRBD2 | NA | TRBV4-1 | TGCGCCAGCATAGGCCGGGAGGTTTCAGATACGCAGTATTTT | CASIGREVSDTQYF
TRBJ1-3 | 16 | NA | few | TRBV28 | TGTGCCAGCATGGTATCGAGAGGGGGCTCTGGAAACACCATATATTTT | CASMVSRGGSGNTIYF
TRBJ2-1 | 14 | TRBD2 | NA | TRBV20-1 | TGCAGTGCTAGGTTGGTTCCGGGAGGGAATGAGCAGTTCTTC | CSARLVPGGNEQFF
TRBJ2-1 | 16 | NA | many | TRBV11-1 | TGTGCCAGCAGCCCCCGTCAAGTATACCTCTACAATGAGCAGTTCTTC | CASSPRQVYLYNEQFF
TRBJ2-2 | 16 | NA | NA | TRBV3-1 | TGTGCCAGCAGCCTGTATGCGAGCCGGTGGACCGGGGAGCTGTTTTTT | CASSLYASRWTGELFF